Sequencing of this TCR beta chain was carried out in a study of blood T cell repertoires in COVID-19. Study at large: Italy, Spain and the United States were the sources of the convalescent and acute COVID-19 samples.

Produced via immunoSEQ multiplex PCR; TCRdb's table is partial and in-frame only. The sample records more than 90,000 clones, around four fifths being singletons. V dropped 7 bases and J dropped 3 bases, with 15 bases sitting between them. From germline, CDR1 is SGHKS and CDR2 YYEKEE (reference sequence). The CDR3 extends over 14 amino acids. This TCR derives from a woman older than 75 with acute or convalescent COVID-19. This sequence joins TRBV5-5 and TRBJ2-3; D may be TRBD1 (7 bases). Sequenced material: peripheral blood. CDR3 amino acids: CASLRRGLTDTQYF. CDR3 DNA sequence: TGTGCCAGCCTCCGGAGGGGGCTGACAGATACGCAGTATTTT. Combining the CDR3 with reference TRBV5-5 and TRBJ2-3 gives the whole variable domain DAGVTQSPTHLIKTRGQQVTLRCSPISGHKSVSWYQQVLGQGPQFIFQYYEKEERGRGNFPDRFSARQFPNYSSELNVNALLLGDSALYLCASLRRGLTDTQYFGPGTRLTVL.